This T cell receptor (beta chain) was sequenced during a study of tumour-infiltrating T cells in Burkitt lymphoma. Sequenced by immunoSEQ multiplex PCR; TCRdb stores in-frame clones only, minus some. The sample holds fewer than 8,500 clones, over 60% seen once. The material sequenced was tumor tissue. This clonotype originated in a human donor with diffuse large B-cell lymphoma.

CDR3 sequence: CSAHGGYGYTF. In DNA, the CDR3 is TGCAGTGCCCATGGGGGGTATGGCTACACCTTC. The V and J genes are TRBV20-1 and TRBJ1-2; maybe TRBD1 (5 bases). CDR3 length equals 11 residues. Trimming stripped 6 bases from V and 5 bases from J, with 10 bases between. Germline CDR1 is DFQATT and CDR2 is SNEGSKA (reference sequence).